This TCR beta chain appears in the sequencing data of a study of T cell responses to AZD1222 COVID-19 vaccine. Broader study findings: Spike-specific TCR breadth and depth went up after people got two AZD1222 doses. Repertoires in all cases were sampled only once the peak T cell response had passed. Only a handful of AZD1222 recipients, six or seven in all, had baseline seropositivity.

As to this clone: Its specificity is not known.

Profiled with immunoSEQ multiplex PCR; TCRdb holds only in-frame clones, not every one. The table lists under 200,000 clones, more than 80% of them singletons. Sequenced material: peripheral blood, taken 28 days after the second dose of the MenACWY control vaccine. This receptor was taken from an adult who received the MenACWY meningococcal vaccine as a control.

The CDR3 here is CASSRTGDARTEAFF. CDR3 nucleotides: TGTGCCAGCTCGCGGACAGGGGACGCTCGGACTGAAGCTTTCTTT. J is TRBJ1-1 and V is TRBV18; 9 positions match TRBD1. J gave up 5 bases and V 6 bases, and 10 bases lay outside the gene matches. The CDR3 loop spans 15 amino acids. The V gene's germline CDR1 is KGHSH and CDR2 LQKENI.